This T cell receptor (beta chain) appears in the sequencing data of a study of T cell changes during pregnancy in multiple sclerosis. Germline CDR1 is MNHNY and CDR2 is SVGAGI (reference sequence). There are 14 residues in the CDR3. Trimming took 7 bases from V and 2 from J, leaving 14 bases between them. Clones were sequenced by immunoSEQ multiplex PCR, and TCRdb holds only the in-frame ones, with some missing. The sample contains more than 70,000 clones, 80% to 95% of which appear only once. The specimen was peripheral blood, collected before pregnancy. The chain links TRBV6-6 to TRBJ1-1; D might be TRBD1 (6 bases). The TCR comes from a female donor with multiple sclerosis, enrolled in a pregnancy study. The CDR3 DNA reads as TGTGCCAGCATTCTGACAGGCATAAACACTGAAGCTTTCTTT. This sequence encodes CASILTGINTEAFF.